This T cell receptor (beta chain) was profiled in a study of blood T cell repertoires in COVID-19. The overall study: Italy, Spain and the United States were the sources of the convalescent and acute COVID-19 samples. Nucleic acid was either cDNA or gDNA, and it came from T cells, B-cell-depleted T cells, or PBMCs.

Germline V gives CDR1 SGHNT, CDR2 YENEEA. With 2 bases removed from V and 4 bases from J, the gap between germline ends came to 6 bases. The CDR3 has 13 amino acids. Measured with immunoSEQ multiplex PCR; TCRdb has only the in-frame clones, and not every one. Here the sample spans 74,000 or so clones, over 75% being singletons. V usage is TRBV11-3 and J usage is TRBJ2-1; D is unclear. Sequenced: peripheral blood. The TCR comes from a man over 45 with acute or convalescent COVID-19. The CDR3 region is CASSLMQYNEQFF. The CDR3 nucleotides read TGTGCCAGCAGCTTAATGCAGTACAATGAGCAGTTCTTC.